These T cell receptor beta chains were read from a single sample in a study of T cells in localized non-small cell lung cancer. Assay used: immunoSEQ multiplex PCR; TCRdb lists only in-frame clones, some missing. Of 75,000 to 90,000 clones in the sample, roughly 86% were seen once. The sequencing used peripheral blood, collected before any cancer treatment. The receptors come from a man aged 35-69 years with stage I lung adenocarcinoma. Each CDR3 is given with its conserved first and last residue. A D gene is named only where the DNA matches it firmly. Some rows have no size entry. The others give once, few or many, or a class for an expanded clone.

j_call clone_size d_call v_call cdr3_nt cdr3_aa
TRBJ1-3 - TRBD1 TRBV19 TGTGCCAGTAGTCGGACAGGGGCTGGAAACACCATATATTTT CASSRTGAGNTIYF
TRBJ2-7 - TRBD1 TRBV6-5 TGTGCCAGCAGTTCACGACGGACAGGGTGGTACGAGCAGTACTTC CASSSRRTGWYEQYF
TRBJ2-5 - TRBD2 TRBV11-3 TGTGCCAGCAGCTTATCACTAGCGGGGGACAACCAAGAGACCCAGTACTTC CASSLSLAGDNQETQYF
TRBJ1-3 - - TRBV7-2 TGTGCCAGCAGCTCCAGGACCGACCCAGCTGGAAACACCATATATTTT CASSSRTDPAGNTIYF
TRBJ2-1 - - TRBV28 TGTGCCAGCCGTCGTACGACCTATACCCCCGAGCAGTTCTTC CASRRTTYTPEQFF
TRBJ1-2 - - TRBV9 TGTGCCAGCAGCAAAATGACAGGCGGCGGCTACACCTTC CASSKMTGGGYTF
TRBJ2-7 - - TRBV19 TGTGCCAGTAGTTGGGGGACACCGAAAATCTACGAGCAGTACTTC CASSWGTPKIYEQYF
TRBJ1-1 few - TRBV4-1 TGCGCCAGCAGCCAAGGGGCGACAGACCTCATGAACACTGAAGCTTTCTTT CASSQGATDLMNTEAFF
TRBJ2-4 - TRBD1 TRBV27 TGTGCCAGCAGTTTGGGTGGACAGGGGGCCAAAAACATTCAGTACTTC CASSLGGQGAKNIQYF
TRBJ2-5 - - TRBV5-6 TGTGCCAGCAGCTTGGTTGGGGGGGAGACCCAGTACTTC CASSLVGGETQYF
TRBJ2-7 - - TRBV20-1 TGCAGTGCCGGCCGATCCTACGAGCAGTACTTC CSAGRSYEQYF
TRBJ1-5 - - TRBV25-1 TGTGCCAGCAGTGAAAGCAGAACGGCGAGTGCCCAGCCCCAGCATTTT CASSESRTASAQPQHF
TRBJ1-5 - - TRBV4-1 TGCGCCAGCAGCTCAGACCCTTTAGACCAGCCCCAGCATTTT CASSSDPLDQPQHF
TRBJ2-5 once - TRBV11-2 TGTGCCAGCAGCTTAATTGGAGGGCCGGAGACCCAGTACTTC CASSLIGGPETQYF
TRBJ2-7 - - TRBV6-1 TGTGCCAGCAGTGGAGGGGAACCTACTTACGAGCAGTACTTC CASSGGEPTYEQYF
TRBJ1-2 - TRBD1 TRBV15 TGTGCCACCAGCAGAGATCCGGGACAGGGTGCCTATGGCTACACCTTC CATSRDPGQGAYGYTF
TRBJ2-7 - TRBD2 TRBV10-1 TGCGCCATCTTGGGAGGGACTAGCTCCCCTTACGAGCAGTACTTC CAILGGTSSPYEQYF
TRBJ2-3 - - TRBV11-2 TGTGCCAGCAGCTTCAAAAGCACAGATACGCAGTATTTT CASSFKSTDTQYF
TRBJ1-3 - - TRBV7-9 TGTGCCAGCAGCTTCGGAGGGGGAGATGGAAACACCATATATTTT CASSFGGGDGNTIYF
TRBJ1-4 - TRBD1 TRBV2 TGTGCCAGCAGTTCGAACAGGGGCCGTAATGAAAAACTGTTTTTT CASSSNRGRNEKLFF
TRBJ2-5 - - TRBV5-1 TGCGCCAGCAGCAAAGGACTCCAAGAGACCCAGTACTTC CASSKGLQETQYF
TRBJ1-5 - - TRBV6-4 TGTGCCAGCAGTGAGATGATCAATCAGCCCCAGCATTTT CASSEMINQPQHF
TRBJ2-1 - - TRBV7-2 TGTGCCAGCAGCTTAGGGGGGGACTCCAATGAGCAGTTCTTC CASSLGGDSNEQFF
TRBJ1-4 - TRBD1 TRBV4-2 TGTGCCAGCAGCCAAGCAGGGGGCAGGGGGATTAAGGCTAATGAAAAACTGTTTTTT CASSQAGGRGIKANEKLFF
TRBJ2-3 - - TRBV5-1 TGCGCCAGCATGTACGATAGCACAGATACGCAGTATTTT CASMYDSTDTQYF
TRBJ2-5 - - TRBV25-1 TGTGCCAGCAGTCTAGGGGAGACCCAGTACTTC CASSLGETQYF
TRBJ1-1 - TRBD1 TRBV29-1 TGCAGCGAACAGGGGGCGTACGGAACTGAAGCTTTCTTT CSEQGAYGTEAFF
TRBJ1-1 - - TRBV19 TGTGCCAGTAGTATTGTCCCGAACACTGAAGCTTTCTTT CASSIVPNTEAFF
TRBJ2-7 - TRBD1 TRBV15 TGTGCCACCAGCAAACGGGACAGACCACCCTACGAGCAGTACTTC CATSKRDRPPYEQYF
TRBJ1-1 few - TRBV20-1 TGCAGTGCTACTATGAACACTGAAGCTTTCTTT CSATMNTEAFF
TRBJ2-5 once - TRBV7-3 TGTGCCAGCAGCTTAAAGTGGGGGCTGGAGACCCAGTACTTC CASSLKWGLETQYF
TRBJ1-6 - - TRBV6-6 TGTGCCAGCAGTGCCCTGGGCGGATCACCCCTCCACTTT CASSALGGSPLHF
TRBJ1-1 - - TRBV5-6 TGTGCCAGCAGCTTGGAGGACACTGAAGCTTTCTTT CASSLEDTEAFF
TRBJ2-2 - - TRBV29-1 TGCAGCGTTGGCCATTGGGGCGGAACTAGCAGGAACACCGGGGAGCTGTTTTTT CSVGHWGGTSRNTGELFF
TRBJ1-6 once TRBD1 TRBV6-6 TGTGCCAGCAGTGCCCGGGACAGGGGAAATTCACCCCTCCACTTT CASSARDRGNSPLHF
TRBJ2-2 - - TRBV4-1 TGCGCCAGCAGCCAGGTCCTCACCGGGGAGCTGTTTTTT CASSQVLTGELFF
TRBJ2-3 - - TRBV2 TGTGCCGGCACCAGGGACGGAGGCACAGATACGCAGTATTTT CAGTRDGGTDTQYF
TRBJ2-2 - TRBD1 TRBV18 TGTGCCAGCTCACCACAGACAGGGGATACCGGGGAGCTGTTTTTT CASSPQTGDTGELFF
TRBJ2-2 - TRBD1 TRBV5-5 TGTGCCAGCAGCTGGACAGGGGGCGGGAGCACCGGGGAGCTGTTTTTT CASSWTGGGSTGELFF
TRBJ2-5 - - TRBV4-2 TGTGCCAGCAGCCCCGCTCGGGGGGAGACCCAGTACTTC CASSPARGETQYF
TRBJ2-6 - - TRBV27 TGTGCCAGCAGTTTTGGGGGGACCAAGGGTGGGGCCAACGTCCTGACTTTC CASSFGGTKGGANVLTF
TRBJ1-5 - TRBD1 TRBV5-8 TGTGCCAGCAGAGGCCGGGACAGGAGGGGCAATCAGCCCCAGCATTTT CASRGRDRRGNQPQHF
TRBJ1-3 many TRBD1 TRBV7-9 TGTGCCAGCAGCACAGGGGACCTCTCTGGAAACACCATATATTTT CASSTGDLSGNTIYF
TRBJ1-5 - - TRBV6-1 TGTGCCAGCAGTGAAGCGCCGGGAGAAGGACTGCCCCAGCATTTT CASSEAPGEGLPQHF
TRBJ2-1 - - TRBV5-4 TGTGCCAGCAGCAATGGGAACTCCGAGGGGGAGCAGTTCTTC CASSNGNSEGEQFF
TRBJ2-1 - - TRBV28 TGTGCCAGCAGTTTAAGCCTGAACGGTAATGAGCAGTTCTTC CASSLSLNGNEQFF
TRBJ1-2 - - TRBV7-9 TGTGCCTGGGAGGGGAGCAACTATGGCTACACCTTC CAWEGSNYGYTF
TRBJ1-3 - - TRBV6-1 TGTGCCAGCAGGCTACGGGGACAAGGAAACACCATATATTTT CASRLRGQGNTIYF
TRBJ2-5 - - TRBV5-4 TGTGCCAGCAGCTTGGCGGGGGCCCGGTCGGAGACCCAGTACTTC CASSLAGARSETQYF
TRBJ2-1 - TRBD1 TRBV2 TGTGCCAGCAGTGAACTGGACAGGGTCTACAATGAGCAGTTCTTC CASSELDRVYNEQFF